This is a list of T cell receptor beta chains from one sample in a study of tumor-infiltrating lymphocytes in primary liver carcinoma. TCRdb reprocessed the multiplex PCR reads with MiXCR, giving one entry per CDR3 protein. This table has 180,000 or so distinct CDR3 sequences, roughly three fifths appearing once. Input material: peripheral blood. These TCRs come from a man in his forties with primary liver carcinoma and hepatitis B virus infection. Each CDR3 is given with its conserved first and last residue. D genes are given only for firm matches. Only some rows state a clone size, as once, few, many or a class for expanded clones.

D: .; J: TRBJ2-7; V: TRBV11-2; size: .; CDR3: CASSTSTGSSYERYF; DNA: TGTGCCAGCAGCACGAGCACAGGGAGCTCCTATGAGCGGTACTTC
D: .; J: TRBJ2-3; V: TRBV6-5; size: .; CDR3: CATRWEGFPNTQYF; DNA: TGTGCTACAAGGTGGGAAGGGTTCCCAAATACGCAGTATTTT
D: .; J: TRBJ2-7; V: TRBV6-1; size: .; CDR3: CASSGSGYEQYF; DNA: TGTGCCAGCAGTGGATCCGGGTACGAGCAGTACTTC
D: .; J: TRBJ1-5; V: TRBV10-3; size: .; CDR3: CAISERAGDSNQPQHF; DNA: TGTGCCATCAGTGAAAGGGCAGGGGATAGCAATCAGCCCCAGCATTTT
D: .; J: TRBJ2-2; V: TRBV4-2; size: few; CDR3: CASSQEEVGTGELFF; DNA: TGTGCCAGCAGCCAAGAAGAGGTCGGTACCGGGGAGCTGTTTTTT
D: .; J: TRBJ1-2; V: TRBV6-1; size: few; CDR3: CASEGYGYTF; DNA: TGTGCCAGCGAGGGCTATGGCTACACCTTC
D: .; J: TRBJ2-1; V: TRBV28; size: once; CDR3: CASSLGGGDELFF; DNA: TGTGCCAGCAGTTTAGGGGGAGGAGATGAGCTGTTCTTC
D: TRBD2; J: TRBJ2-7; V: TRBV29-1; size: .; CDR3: CSVDPSSGSGEQYF; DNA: TGCAGCGTTGATCCCTCTAGCGGGAGTGGCGAGCAGTACTTC
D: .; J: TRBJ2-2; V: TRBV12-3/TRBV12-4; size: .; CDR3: CASSLRQVTGELFF; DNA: TGCGCCAGCAGTCTAAGACAGGTTACCGGGGAGCTGTTTTTT
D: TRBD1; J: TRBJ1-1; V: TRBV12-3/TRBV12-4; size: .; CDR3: CASSSREGTGFGTEAFF; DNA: TGTGCCAGCAGTTCCCGTGAGGGGACAGGGTTTGGCACTGAAGCTTTCTTT
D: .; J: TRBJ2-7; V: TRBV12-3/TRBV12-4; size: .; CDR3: CASSLAGIGANEQYF; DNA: TGTGCCAGCAGTTTAGCCGGGATAGGGGCAAACGAGCAGTACTTC
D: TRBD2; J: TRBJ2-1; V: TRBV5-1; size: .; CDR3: CASSLGGTSVGNEQFF; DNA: TGCGCCAGCAGCTTGGGAGGGACTAGCGTTGGTAATGAGCAGTTCTTC
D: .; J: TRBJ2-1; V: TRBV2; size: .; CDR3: CASRRDTQGNEQFF; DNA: TGTGCCAGCAGGCGGGACACCCAAGGCAATGAGCAGTTCTTC
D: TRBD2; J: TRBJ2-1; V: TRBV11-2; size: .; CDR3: CASSFIQGLAGTHGVDVQFF; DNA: TGTGCCAGCAGCTTCATCCAAGGGCTAGCGGGGACCCACGGGGTTGATGTGCAGTTCTTC
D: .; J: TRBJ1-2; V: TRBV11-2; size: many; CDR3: CASSLSPNRVRGYTF; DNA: TGTGCCAGCAGCCTATCCCCTAACAGGGTCCGTGGCTACACCTTC
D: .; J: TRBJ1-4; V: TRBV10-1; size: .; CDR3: CASSESPTWREKLFF; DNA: TGCGCCAGCAGTGAGTCCCCGACATGGCGAGAAAAACTGTTTTTT
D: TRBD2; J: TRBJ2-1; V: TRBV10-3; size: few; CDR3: CAISESLAGDINEQFF; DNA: TGTGCCATCAGTGAGTCACTAGCGGGAGATATTAATGAGCAGTTCTTC
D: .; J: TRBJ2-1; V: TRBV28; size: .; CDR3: CASARGAYNEQLF; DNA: TGTGCCAGCGCCAGGGGGGCCTACAATGAGCAGCTCTTC
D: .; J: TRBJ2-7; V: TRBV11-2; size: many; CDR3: CASSLETVYEQYF; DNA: TGTGCCAGCAGCTTAGAGACGGTCTACGAGCAGTACTTC
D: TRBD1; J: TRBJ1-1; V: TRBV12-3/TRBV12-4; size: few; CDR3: CASSGDRRLNTEAFF; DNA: TGTGCCAGCAGTGGGGACAGGAGATTGAACACTGAAGCTTTCTTT
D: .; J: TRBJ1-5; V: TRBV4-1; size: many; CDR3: CASSPGQRNQPQHF; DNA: TGCGCCAGCAGCCCAGGGCAGCGCAATCAGCCCCAGCATTTT
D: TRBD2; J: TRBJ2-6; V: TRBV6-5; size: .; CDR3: CASSLIAGGFAGANVLTF; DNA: TGTGCCAGCAGTCTCATAGCGGGAGGGTTCGCGGGGGCCAACGTCCTGACTTTC
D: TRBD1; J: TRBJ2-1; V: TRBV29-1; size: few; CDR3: CSVEKQGQEQFF; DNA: TGCAGCGTCGAGAAACAGGGGCAGGAGCAGTTCTTC
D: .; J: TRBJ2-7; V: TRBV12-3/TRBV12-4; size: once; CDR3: CASSARAGEQCF; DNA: TGTGCCAGCAGTGCCAGGGCCGGGGAGCAGTGCTTC
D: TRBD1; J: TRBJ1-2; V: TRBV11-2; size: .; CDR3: CVNSLGQQGPYGYTF; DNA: TGTGTCAACAGCTTGGGCCAACAGGGGCCCTATGGCTACACCTTC
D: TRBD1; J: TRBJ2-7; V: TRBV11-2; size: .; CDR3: CARSFRQGYEQYF; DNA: TGTGCCAGGAGCTTCCGACAGGGCTACGAACAGTACTTC
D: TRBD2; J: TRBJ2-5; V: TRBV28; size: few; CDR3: CASSLYAGGSQETQYF; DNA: TGTGCCAGCAGTTTATACGCGGGAGGGAGTCAAGAGACCCAGTACTTC
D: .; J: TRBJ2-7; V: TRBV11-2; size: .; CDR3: CARRRANSGYEQYF; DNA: TGTGCCAGGAGACGGGCCAATAGCGGTTACGAGCAGTATTTC
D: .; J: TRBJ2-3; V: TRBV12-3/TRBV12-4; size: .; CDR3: CASSFATREFSTDTQYF; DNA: TGTGCCAGCAGTTTTGCGACTCGCGAATTTAGCACAGATACGCAGTATTTT
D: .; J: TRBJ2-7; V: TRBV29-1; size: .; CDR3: CSGPGYEQYF; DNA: TGCAGCGGACCCGGCTACGAGCAGTACTTC
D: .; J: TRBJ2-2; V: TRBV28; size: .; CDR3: CASSLESLNTGELFF; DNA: TGTGCCAGCAGTTTAGAGTCTCTGAACACCGGGGAGCTGTTTTTT
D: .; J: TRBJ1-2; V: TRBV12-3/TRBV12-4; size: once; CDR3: CANTTGRGVYGYTF; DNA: TGTGCCAACACCACGGGACGGGGAGTCTATGGCTACACCTTC
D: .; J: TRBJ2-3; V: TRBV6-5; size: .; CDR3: CASSYQRRSDTQFF; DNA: TGTGCCAGCAGTTACCAGAGAAGGAGCGATACGCAGTTTTTT
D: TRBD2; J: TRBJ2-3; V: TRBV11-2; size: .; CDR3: CANSPRAGGEDTQYF; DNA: TGTGCCAACAGCCCGAGGGCGGGAGGCGAAGACACGCAGTATTTT
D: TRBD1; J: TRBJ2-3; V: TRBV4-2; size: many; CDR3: CASSQEDRSPDTQYF; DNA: TGTGCCAGCAGCCAAGAGGACAGGTCCCCAGATACGCAGTATTTT
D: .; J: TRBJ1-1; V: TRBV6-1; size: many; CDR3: CASSEVYMNTEAFF; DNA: TGTGCCAGCAGTGAGGTCTACATGAACACTGAAGCTTTCTTT
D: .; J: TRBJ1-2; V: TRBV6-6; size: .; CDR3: CASRNFGRGSYGYTF; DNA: TGTGCCAGCAGAAACTTCGGTAGGGGGTCGTATGGCTACACCTTC
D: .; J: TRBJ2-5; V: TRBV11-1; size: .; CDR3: CTISWRTGGETQYF; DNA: TGTACCATCAGCTGGCGGACCGGGGGCGAGACCCAGTACTTC
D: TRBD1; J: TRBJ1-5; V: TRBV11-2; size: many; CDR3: CASSSNRGKNQPQHF; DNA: TGTGCCAGCAGCTCAAACAGGGGAAAAAATCAGCCCCAGCATTTT
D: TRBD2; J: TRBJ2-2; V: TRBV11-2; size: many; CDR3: CASSSSGAGELFF; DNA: TGTGCCAGCAGCTCTAGCGGGGCCGGGGAGCTGTTTTTT
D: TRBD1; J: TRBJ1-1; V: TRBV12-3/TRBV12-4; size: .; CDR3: CASSLRAGGVNTEAFF; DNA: TGTGCCAGCAGTTTAAGGGCAGGGGGTGTGAACACTGAAGCTTTCTTT
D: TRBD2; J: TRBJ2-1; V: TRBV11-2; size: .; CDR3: CASTVAGAYDEQFF; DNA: TGTGCCAGCACTGTAGCGGGAGCATACGATGAGCAGTTCTTC
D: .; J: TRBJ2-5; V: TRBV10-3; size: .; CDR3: CAISVGTYQETQYF; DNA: TGTGCCATCAGTGTAGGGACATACCAAGAGACCCAGTACTTC
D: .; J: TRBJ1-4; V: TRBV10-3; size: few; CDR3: CAISDVGTTNEKLFF; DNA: TGTGCCATCTCGGACGTGGGTACAACTAATGAAAAACTGTTTTTT
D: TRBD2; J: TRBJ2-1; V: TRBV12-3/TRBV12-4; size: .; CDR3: CASRTTSVNEQFF; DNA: TGTGCCAGCAGAACCACTAGCGTCAATGAGCAGTTCTTC
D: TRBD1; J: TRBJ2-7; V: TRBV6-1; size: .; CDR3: CASSALPGQGALEQYF; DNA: TGTGCCAGCAGTGCCCTTCCGGGACAGGGGGCCCTCGAGCAGTACTTC
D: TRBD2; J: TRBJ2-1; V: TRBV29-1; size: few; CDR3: CSVDWGSGRINEQFF; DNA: TGCAGCGTTGATTGGGGTAGCGGGAGAATAAATGAGCAGTTCTTC